The 12 T cell receptor beta chains below come from one sample, sequenced in a study of PD-1 blockade in classical Hodgkin lymphoma. The assay was immunoSEQ multiplex PCR, and TCRdb's table has in-frame clones only and misses some. This table has 95,000 to 100,000 clones, roughly 90% appearing once. Patients all relapsed after autologous stem cell transplantation, and there was variation in brentuximab vedotin exposure. The sequences come from peripheral blood mononuclear cells (PBMCs), collected before the second cycle of nivolumab. All receptors derive from a human donor with classical Hodgkin lymphoma.

The chain recombines TRBV6-9 with TRBJ1-2; weak D call: TRBD1 (5 bases). V was trimmed by 2 bases and J by 8 bases, leaving 18 bases between them. The germline gives CDR1 MNHGY, CDR2 SVAAGI. The CDR3 contains 15 residues. The CDR3: CASSYLSVGAGGYTF. In nucleotides, the CDR3 is TGTGCCAGCAGTTATCTCTCTGTAGGGGCGGGCGGCTACACCTTC.

The V and J genes are TRBV6-5 and TRBJ2-1; TRBD1 matches 10 bases. CDR3 length: 15 residues. After removal of 6 bases from V and 8 bases from J, the junction contained 10 bases not matched to a gene. The germline CDR1 and CDR2 sequences are MNHEY and SVGAGI. The CDR3 loop reads CASSRQGASRHEQFF. DNA of the CDR3: TGTGCCAGCAGCAGACAGGGGGCAAGTCGCCATGAGCAGTTCTTC.

This chain uses TRBV6-4 with TRBJ2-3; 9 nucleotides line up with TRBD2. Germline CDR1 MRHNA, CDR2 SNTAGT. Trimming at V came to 0 bases and at J to 3 bases, leaving 7 bases not matched to a gene. The CDR3 extends over 17 amino acids. CDR3 loop: CASSDSRGGAGTDTQYF. DNA of the CDR3: TGTGCCAGCAGTGACTCGCGCGGGGGGGCCGGGACAGATACGCAGTATTTT.

The gene calls are TRBV11-3 and TRBJ2-1; TRBD2 agrees at 8 bases. The CDR3 covers 16 residues. V shed 5 bases, J shed 3 bases, and the junction held 9 bases outside the gene matches. Germline V gene data show CDR1 as SGHNT and CDR2 as YENEEA. In nucleotides, the CDR3 is TGTGCCAGCAGCCTCCGGCCGGCGGGGGGCTACAATGAGCAGTTCTTC. Residues: CASSLRPAGGYNEQFF.

The gene calls are TRBV6-5 and TRBJ1-4; D gene uncertain. Between the trimmed V and J ends, which lost 7 bases and 5 bases, there was a span of 17 bases. The germline V gene encodes CDR1 MNHEY and CDR2 SVGAGI. This CDR3 has 15 amino acids. In DNA form, the CDR3 reads TGTGCCAGCACTGGAGTAATTGCAAGGAATGAAAAACTGTTTTTT. Translation: CASTGVIARNEKLFF.

The V gene is TRBV18, the J gene TRBJ1-5; 7 bases are shared with TRBD1. Looked up from germline, CDR1 is KGHSH and CDR2 is LQKENI. V lost 2 bases to trimming and J lost 6 bases; unmatched junction nucleotides: 4. The CDR3 totals 14 residues. CDR3 residues: CASSPSTGVQPQHF. DNA of the CDR3: TGTGCCAGCTCACCATCTACAGGGGTTCAGCCCCAGCATTTT.

This sequence joins TRBV5-4 and TRBJ2-1; TRBD2 matches at 12 bases. Germline trimming cut 3 bases from V and 5 bases from J; bases unmatched to any gene: 6. The CDR3 is made up of 16 amino acids. Germline lookup yields CDR1 SGHNT and CDR2 YYREEE (reference sequence). Written as DNA, the CDR3 is TGTGCCAGCAGCTCAGGACTAGCGGGGATCGACAATGAGCAGTTCTTC. Translated: CASSSGLAGIDNEQFF.

The J gene is TRBJ2-5, the V gene TRBV9; perhaps D is TRBD1 or TRBD2 (6 bases each). The germline gives CDR1 SGDLS, CDR2 YYNGEE. Between the trimmed V and J ends, which lost 3 bases and 5 bases, there was a span of 17 bases. The CDR3 is 15 residues long. CDR3 region: CASSARGGQEETQYF. In DNA, the CDR3 is TGTGCCAGCAGCGCGAGAGGGGGGCAGGAGGAGACCCAGTACTTC. The full variable domain, with the rest looked up from reference TRBV9 and TRBJ2-5, is DSGVTQTPKHLITATGQRVTLRCSPRSGDLSVYWYQQSLDQGLQFLIQYYNGEERAKGNILERFSAQQFPDLHSELNLSSLELGDSALYFCASSARGGQEETQYFGPGTRLLVL.

This clone has a count of ten or more. The V gene is TRBV5-6, the J gene TRBJ2-1; D may correspond to TRBD1 or TRBD2 (5 bases each). Germline loops: CDR1 SGHDT, CDR2 YYEEEE. The length of the CDR3 is 14 residues. V gave up 6 bases and J gave up 0 bases, with 10 bases separating them. The CDR3 DNA sequence: TGTGCCAGCAAAGAGGGGAGCTCCTACAATGAGCAGTTCTTC. Protein product: CASKEGSSYNEQFF.

The J gene is TRBJ2-2, the V gene TRBV7-2; maybe TRBD2 (6 bases). The CDR3 sequence is 16 residues long. Germline CDR1 is SGHTA and CDR2 is FQGNSA. Between the trimmed V and J ends, which lost 1 base and 0 bases, there was a span of 9 bases. The CDR3 is CASSLVSGANTGELFF. CDR3 in DNA: TGTGCCAGCAGCTTAGTTTCGGGGGCGAACACCGGGGAGCTGTTTTTT.

This rearrangement joins TRBV5-4 to TRBJ2-5, with 9 bases that match TRBD2. The CDR3 totals 17 residues. Germline values: CDR1 SGHNT, CDR2 YYREEE (reference sequence). J gave up 3 bases and V 4 bases, and 13 bases lay outside the gene matches. This CDR3 reads CASSQDPVASGEETQYF. Here the CDR3 DNA reads TGTGCCAGCAGCCAAGATCCAGTGGCTAGCGGGGAAGAGACCCAGTACTTC.

This rearrangement joins TRBV11-2 to TRBJ1-6, with D unresolved. The CDR3 sequence is 15 residues long. Trimming stripped 2 bases from V and 9 bases from J, with 14 bases between. The germline gives CDR1 SGHAT, CDR2 FQNNGV. The CDR3 DNA reads as TGTGCCAGCAGCTTAACGAGGTTTCATACTTCACCCCTCCACTTT. It specifies CASSLTRFHTSPLHF.